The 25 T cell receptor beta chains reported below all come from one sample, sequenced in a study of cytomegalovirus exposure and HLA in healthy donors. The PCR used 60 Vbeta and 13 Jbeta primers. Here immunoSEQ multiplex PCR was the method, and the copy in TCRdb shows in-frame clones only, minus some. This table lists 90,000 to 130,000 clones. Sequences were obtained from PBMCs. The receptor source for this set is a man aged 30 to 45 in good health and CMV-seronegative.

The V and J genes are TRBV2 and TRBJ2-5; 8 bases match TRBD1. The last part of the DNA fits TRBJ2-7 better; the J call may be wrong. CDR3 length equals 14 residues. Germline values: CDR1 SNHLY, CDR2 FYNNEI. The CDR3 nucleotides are TGTGCCAGCAAAAGGGACAGGAGCTCCTACGAGCAGTACTTC. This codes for CASKRDRSSYEQYF.

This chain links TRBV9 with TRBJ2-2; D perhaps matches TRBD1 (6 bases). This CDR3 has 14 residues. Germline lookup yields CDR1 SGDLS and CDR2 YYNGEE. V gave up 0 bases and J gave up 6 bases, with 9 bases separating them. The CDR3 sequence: CASSVVSGAGELFF. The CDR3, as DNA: TGTGCCAGCAGCGTAGTGTCAGGGGCCGGGGAGCTGTTTTTT.

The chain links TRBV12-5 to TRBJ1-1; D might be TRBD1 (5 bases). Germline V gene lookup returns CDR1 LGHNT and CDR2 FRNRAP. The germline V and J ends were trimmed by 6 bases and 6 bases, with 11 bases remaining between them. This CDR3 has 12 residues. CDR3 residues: CASGRRGAEAFF. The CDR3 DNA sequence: TGTGCTAGTGGCAGACGGGGGGCTGAAGCTTTCTTT.

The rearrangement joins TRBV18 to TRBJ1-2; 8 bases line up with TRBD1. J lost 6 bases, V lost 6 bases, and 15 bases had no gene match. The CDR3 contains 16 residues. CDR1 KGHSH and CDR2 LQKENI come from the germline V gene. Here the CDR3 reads CASSLGGGTGINGYTF. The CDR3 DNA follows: TGTGCCAGCTCCCTCGGCGGTGGGACAGGCATTAATGGCTACACCTTC. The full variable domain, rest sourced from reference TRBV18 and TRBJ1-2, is NAGVMQNPRHLVRRRGQEARLRCSPMKGHSHVYWYRQLPEEGLKFMVYLQKENIIDESGMPKERFSAEFPKEGPSILRIQQVVRGDSAAYFCASSLGGGTGINGYTFGSGTRLTVV.

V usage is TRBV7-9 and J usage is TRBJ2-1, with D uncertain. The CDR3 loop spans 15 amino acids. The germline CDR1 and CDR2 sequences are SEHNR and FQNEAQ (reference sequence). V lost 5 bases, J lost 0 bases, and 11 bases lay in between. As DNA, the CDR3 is TGTGCCAGCAGCCCCCTCCCCAGCTCCTACAATGAGCAGTTCTTC. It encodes CASSPLPSSYNEQFF.

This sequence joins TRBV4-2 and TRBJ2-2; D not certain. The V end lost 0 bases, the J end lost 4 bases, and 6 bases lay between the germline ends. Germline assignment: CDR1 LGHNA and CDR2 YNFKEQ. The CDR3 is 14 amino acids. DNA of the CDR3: TGTGCCAGCAGCCAAGAGGCAGGCACCGGGGAGCTGTTTTTT. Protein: CASSQEAGTGELFF.

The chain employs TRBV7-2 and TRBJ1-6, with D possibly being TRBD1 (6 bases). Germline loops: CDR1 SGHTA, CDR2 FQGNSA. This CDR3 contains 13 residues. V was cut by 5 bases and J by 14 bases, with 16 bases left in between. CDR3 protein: CASSHRDTATLHF. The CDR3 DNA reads TGTGCCAGCAGCCACCGGGACACGGCAACCCTCCACTTT.

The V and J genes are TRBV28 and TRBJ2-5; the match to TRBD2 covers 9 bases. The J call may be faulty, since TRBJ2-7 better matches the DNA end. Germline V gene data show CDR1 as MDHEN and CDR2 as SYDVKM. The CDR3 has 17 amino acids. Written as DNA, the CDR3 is TGTGCCAGCAGATCTCTCCTGCTGACTAGCGGCTCCTACGAGCAGTACTTC. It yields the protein CASRSLLLTSGSYEQYF.

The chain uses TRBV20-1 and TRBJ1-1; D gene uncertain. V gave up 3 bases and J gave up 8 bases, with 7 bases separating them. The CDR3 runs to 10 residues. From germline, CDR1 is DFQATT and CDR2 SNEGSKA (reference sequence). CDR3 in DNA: TGCAGTGCTAGTGTACTCGAAGCTTTCTTT. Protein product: CSASVLEAFF.

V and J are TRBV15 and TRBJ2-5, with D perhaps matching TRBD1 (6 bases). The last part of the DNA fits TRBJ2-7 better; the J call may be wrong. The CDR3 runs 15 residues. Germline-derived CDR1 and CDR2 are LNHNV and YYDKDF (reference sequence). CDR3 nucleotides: TGTGCCACCCCCACGGACAGACGGGCCCCCTACGAGCAGTACTTC. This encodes CATPTDRRAPYEQYF.

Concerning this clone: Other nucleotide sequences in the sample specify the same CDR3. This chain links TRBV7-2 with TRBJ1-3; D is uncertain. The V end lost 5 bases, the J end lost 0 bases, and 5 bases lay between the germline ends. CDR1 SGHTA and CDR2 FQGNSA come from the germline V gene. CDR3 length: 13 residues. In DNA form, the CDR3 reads TGTGCCAGCAGCCTATACTCTGGAAACACCATATATTTT. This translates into CASSLYSGNTIYF.

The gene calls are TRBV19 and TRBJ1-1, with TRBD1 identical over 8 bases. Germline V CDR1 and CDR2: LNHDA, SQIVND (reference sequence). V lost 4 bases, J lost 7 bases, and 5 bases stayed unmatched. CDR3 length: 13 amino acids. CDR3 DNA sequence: TGTGCCAGTAGTAGAGGGACAGGATATGAAGCTTTCTTT. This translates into CASSRGTGYEAFF.

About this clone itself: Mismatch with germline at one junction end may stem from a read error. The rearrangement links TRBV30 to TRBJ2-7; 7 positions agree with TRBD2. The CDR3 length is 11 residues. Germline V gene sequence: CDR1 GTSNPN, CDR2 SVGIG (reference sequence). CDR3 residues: CAWSWGGDVSF. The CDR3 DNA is TGTGCCTGGAGTTGGGGGGGGGACGTGTCATTC.

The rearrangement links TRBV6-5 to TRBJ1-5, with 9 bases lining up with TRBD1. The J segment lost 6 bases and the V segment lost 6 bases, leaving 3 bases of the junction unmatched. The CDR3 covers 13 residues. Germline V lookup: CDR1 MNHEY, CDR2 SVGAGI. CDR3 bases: TGTGCCAGCAGCTGGGACAGGGCTCAGCCCCAGCATTTT. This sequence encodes CASSWDRAQPQHF.

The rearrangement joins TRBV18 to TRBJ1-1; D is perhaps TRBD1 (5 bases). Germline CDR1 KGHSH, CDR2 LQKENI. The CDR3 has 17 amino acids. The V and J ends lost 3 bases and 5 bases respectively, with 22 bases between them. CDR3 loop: CASSPPSGGGIRTEAFF. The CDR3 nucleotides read TGTGCCAGCTCACCCCCTTCGGGCGGGGGTATCAGGACTGAAGCTTTCTTT. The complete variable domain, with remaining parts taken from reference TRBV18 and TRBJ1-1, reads NAGVMQNPRHLVRRRGQEARLRCSPMKGHSHVYWYRQLPEEGLKFMVYLQKENIIDESGMPKERFSAEFPKEGPSILRIQQVVRGDSAAYFCASSPPSGGGIRTEAFFGQGTRLTVV.

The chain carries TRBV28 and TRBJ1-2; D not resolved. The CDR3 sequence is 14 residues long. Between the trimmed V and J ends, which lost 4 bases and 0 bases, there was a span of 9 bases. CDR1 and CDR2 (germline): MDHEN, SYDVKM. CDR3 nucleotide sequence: TGTGCCAGCAGTTACAGCTCGGCTAACTATGGCTACACCTTC. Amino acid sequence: CASSYSSANYGYTF.

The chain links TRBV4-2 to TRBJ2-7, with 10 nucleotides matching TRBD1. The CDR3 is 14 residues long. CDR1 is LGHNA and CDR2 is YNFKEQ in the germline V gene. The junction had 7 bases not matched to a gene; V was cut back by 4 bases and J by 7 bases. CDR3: CASSPGTGVWEQYF. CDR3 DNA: TGTGCCAGCAGCCCCGGGACAGGGGTTTGGGAGCAGTACTTC.

The CDR3 DNA follows: TGTGCCAGCAGCAAAGGTGTGAGCGGGGGGGCCGAGACCCAGTACTTC. It specifies CASSKGVSGGAETQYF. The rearrangement links TRBV7-2 to TRBJ2-5, with 10 bases identical to TRBD2. This CDR3 is 16 amino acids long. Trimming removed 5 bases from V and 5 bases from J; junction bases left unmatched: 11. The germline V gene encodes CDR1 SGHTA and CDR2 FQGNSA. The full variable domain, completed using reference TRBV7-2 and TRBJ2-5, is GAGVSQSPSNKVTEKGKDVELRCDPISGHTALYWYRQSLGQGLEFLIYFQGNSAPDKSGLPSDRFSAERTGGSVSTLTIQRTQQEDSAVYLCASSKGVSGGAETQYFGPGTRLLVL.

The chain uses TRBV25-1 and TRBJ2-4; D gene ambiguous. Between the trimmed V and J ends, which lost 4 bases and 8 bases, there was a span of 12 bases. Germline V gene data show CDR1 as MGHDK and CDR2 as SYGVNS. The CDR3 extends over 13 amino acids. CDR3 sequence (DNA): TGTGCCAGCAGTGGACAAGGATCCGACATTCAGTACTTC. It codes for CASSGQGSDIQYF.

CDR3 nucleotide sequence: TGTGCCTGGAGTGTATTGAGGACAGCGGCTGGGGCCAACGTCCTGACTTTC. Protein sequence: CAWSVLRTAAGANVLTF. This chain uses TRBV30 with TRBJ2-6; possibly TRBD1 for D (6 bases). Germline CDR1 reads GTSNPN; CDR2 reads SVGIG (reference sequence). The CDR3 extends over 17 amino acids. V was pared by 0 bases and J by 2 bases, with 14 bases between.

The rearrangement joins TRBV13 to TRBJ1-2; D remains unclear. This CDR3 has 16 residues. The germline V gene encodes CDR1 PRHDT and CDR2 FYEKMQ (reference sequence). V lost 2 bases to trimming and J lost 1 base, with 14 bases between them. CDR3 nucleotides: TGTGCCAGCAGCTTACGAAGTCAGCCGGGTAACTATGGCTACACCTTC. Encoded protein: CASSLRSQPGNYGYTF. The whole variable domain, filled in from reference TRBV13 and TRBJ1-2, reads AAGVIQSPRHLIKEKRETATLKCYPIPRHDTVYWYQQGPGQDPQFLISFYEKMQSDKGSIPDRFSAQQFSDYHSELNMSSLELGDSALYFCASSLRSQPGNYGYTFGSGTRLTVV.

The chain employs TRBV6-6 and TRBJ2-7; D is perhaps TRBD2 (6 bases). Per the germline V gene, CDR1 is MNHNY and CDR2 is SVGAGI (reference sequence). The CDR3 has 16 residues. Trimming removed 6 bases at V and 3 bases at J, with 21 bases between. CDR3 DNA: TGTGCCAGCAGGGAACGGCGGGACCAGCCCCTCTACGAGCAGTACTTC. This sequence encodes CASRERRDQPLYEQYF.

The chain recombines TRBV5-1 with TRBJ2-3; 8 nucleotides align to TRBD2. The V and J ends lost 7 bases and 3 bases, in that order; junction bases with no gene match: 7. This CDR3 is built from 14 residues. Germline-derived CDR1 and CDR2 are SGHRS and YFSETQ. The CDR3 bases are TGCGCCAGCTACGGGGGGGGCTCAACAGATACGCAGTATTTT. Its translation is CASYGGGSTDTQYF.

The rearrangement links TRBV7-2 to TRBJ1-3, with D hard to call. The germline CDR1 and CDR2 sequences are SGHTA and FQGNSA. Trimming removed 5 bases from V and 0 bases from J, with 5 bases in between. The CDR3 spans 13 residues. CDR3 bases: TGTGCCAGCAGCCCATTCTCTGGAAACACCATATATTTT. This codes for CASSPFSGNTIYF.

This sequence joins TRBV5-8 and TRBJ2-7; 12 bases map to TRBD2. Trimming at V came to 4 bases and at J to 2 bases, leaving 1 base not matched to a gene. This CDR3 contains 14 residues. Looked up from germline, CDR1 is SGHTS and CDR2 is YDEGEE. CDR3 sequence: CASSLAGGPYEQYF. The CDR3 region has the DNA TGTGCCAGCAGCCTAGCGGGGGGGCCCTACGAGCAGTACTTC.